What follows describes a single TCR beta chain. Other DNA sequences in this sample translate to the same CDR3. Trimming cost V 6 bases and J 4 bases; bases outside gene matches: 7. The CDR3 sequence is 14 residues long. In germline, CDR1 is SEHNR, CDR2 FQNEAQ (reference sequence). Sequencing was performed with immunoSEQ multiplex PCR; in TCRdb, only in-frame clones are kept and a portion is missing. The profile shows about 2 million clones, 90% to 95% of them singletons. The sample belongs to a study of shared clonotypes between healthy human individuals. The origin of this receptor is a man aged 18 to 30 in good health. The J gene is TRBJ1-1, the V gene TRBV7-9; TRBD1 aligns across 8 bases. Sequenced input: naive CD4+ T cells sorted from blood. As for subset: CD45RA+ positively selected. CDR3 amino acids: CASSSTGVGTEAFF. CDR3 DNA: TGTGCCAGCAGTTCGACAGGGGTCGGCACTGAAGCTTTCTTT.